A selection of T cell receptor beta chains follows, all from one sample in a study of T-cell memory formation after mild COVID-19. A single record per CDR3 protein comes from TCRdb applying MiXCR to the 5' RACE reads. The table has around 250,000 distinct CDR3 sequences, 16% seen once; the top ten hold over 20%. The sample taken for sequencing was PBMCs or a T cell subset sorted from them (not recorded which). The receptors derive from a man younger than 30 who had mild COVID-19 (a few samples of this study predate the infection). Cell type and time point are not known. CDR3s include the opening cysteine and the closing phenylalanine or tryptophan. A D gene is named only where the DNA matches it firmly. A row's size may be missing; if present it is once, few, many or a size class.

TRBD1,many,TRBV15,TRBJ1-1,CATSRGNRGEAFF,TGTGCCACCAGCAGAGGGAACAGGGGTGAAGCTTTCTTT
-,many,TRBV4-1,TRBJ2-3,CASSQEQHPSTDTQYF,TGCGCCAGCAGCCAAGAACAGCACCCTAGCACAGATACGCAGTATTTT
-,-,TRBV6-6,TRBJ1-2,CASSGLINGYTF,TGTGCCAGCAGTGGGCTTATCAATGGCTACACCTTC
TRBD1,-,TRBV28,TRBJ1-1,CASSTRTGTSEAFF,TGTGCCAGCAGCACGAGGACAGGGACCTCCGAAGCTTTCTTT
-,-,TRBV7-3,TRBJ2-6,CASRVPGVPISGANVLTF,TGTGCCAGCCGAGTCCCAGGGGTCCCTATCTCTGGGGCCAACGTCCTGACTTTC
-,-,TRBV4-3,TRBJ2-3,CASSQDPSSTDTQYF,TGCGCCAGCAGCCAAGACCCATCCAGCACAGATACGCAGTATTTT
TRBD1,few,TRBV24-1,TRBJ2-2,CATSDRGLRTGELFF,TGTGCCACCAGTGATAGGGGGCTTAGGACCGGGGAGCTGTTTTTT
-,-,TRBV7-9,TRBJ2-5,CASSPQGRGTQYF,TGTGCCAGCAGCCCCCAGGGCCGAGGGACCCAGTACTTC
-,-,TRBV27,TRBJ1-5,CASGTSGNNQPQHF,TGTGCCAGCGGTACTTCGGGGAACAATCAGCCCCAGCATTTT
-,-,TRBV12-3/TRBV12-4,TRBJ1-2,CASSANDYGYTF,TGTGCCAGCAGTGCAAATGACTATGGCTACACCTTC
-,-,TRBV7-2,TRBJ1-6,CASSYSTESSYNSPLHF,TGTGCCAGCAGTTATTCGACGGAAAGCTCCTATAATTCACCCCTCCACTTT
-,once,TRBV15,TRBJ2-3,CATSSGPGRRATQYF,TGTGCCACCAGCAGTGGCCCGGGACGGCGAGCAACGCAGTATTTT
-,few,TRBV4-3,TRBJ2-6,CASSQGGTFSSGANVLTF,TGCGCCAGCAGCCAAGGGGGGACCTTTAGCTCTGGGGCCAACGTCCTGACTTTC
TRBD1,few,TRBV12-3/TRBV12-4,TRBJ2-5,CASRQGAKETQYF,TGTGCCAGCAGGCAGGGGGCGAAAGAGACCCAGTACTTC
-,-,TRBV7-2,TRBJ1-1,CASSLKYTTEAFF,TGTGCCAGCAGCTTAAAGTATACCACTGAAGCTTTCTTT
-,-,TRBV7-3,TRBJ1-1,CASSLTTGTEAFF,TGTGCCAGCAGCTTAACCACAGGCACTGAAGCTTTCTTT
TRBD1,-,TRBV3-1,TRBJ1-4,CASSQRTGGEKLFF,TGTGCCAGCAGCCAACGCACAGGGGGCGAAAAACTGTTTTTT
-,-,TRBV7-6,TRBJ2-3,CASSFGRGSTDTQYF,TGTGCCAGCAGCTTTGGAAGGGGTAGCACAGATACGCAGTATTTT
-,few,TRBV3-1,TRBJ2-7,CASSQVEIVF,TGTGCCAGCAGCCAAGTCGAAATAGTCTTC
TRBD2,many,TRBV5-1,TRBJ2-7,CASSSTSGGSEQYF,TGCGCCAGCAGCTCGACTAGCGGGGGAAGCGAGCAGTACTTC
-,many,TRBV7-2,TRBJ2-4,CASSPHSGNSGKNIQYF,TGTGCCAGCAGCCCGCACTCCGGGAATTCGGGCAAAAACATTCAGTACTTC
TRBD1,-,TRBV4-2,TRBJ1-5,CASSRSGAGGTGPQHF,TGTGCCAGCAGCCGAAGTGGGGCCGGAGGGACAGGGCCCCAGCATTTT
TRBD1,-,TRBV27,TRBJ2-3,CASRPQGADTQYF,TGTGCCAGCAGACCCCAGGGGGCAGATACGCAGTATTTT
-,-,TRBV18,TRBJ1-1,CASQVGENTEAFF,TGTGCCAGCCAAGTCGGGGAGAACACTGAAGCTTTCTTT
TRBD1,few,TRBV7-9,TRBJ2-5,CASSWDSNQETQYF,TGTGCCAGCAGCTGGGACAGTAATCAAGAGACCCAGTACTTC
-,few,TRBV6-5,TRBJ2-1,CASSYDSSISGEQFF,TGTGCCAGCAGTTACGACAGTAGTATTTCTGGTGAGCAGTTCTTC
TRBD1,few,TRBV7-2,TRBJ1-6,CASSLKQGGNSPLHF,TGTGCCAGCAGCCTTAAGCAGGGGGGGAATTCACCCCTCCACTTT
-,few,TRBV20-1,TRBJ2-2,CSAREIGSRELFF,TGCAGTGCTAGAGAAATCGGGTCGCGGGAGCTGTTTTTT
-,-,TRBV7-6,TRBJ2-5,CASSLISDSKETQYF,TGTGCCAGCAGCTTAATCTCGGACAGTAAAGAGACCCAGTACTTC
-,-,TRBV19,TRBJ1-5,CASSLGFNQPQHF,TGTGCCAGTAGTTTGGGTTTCAATCAGCCCCAGCATTTT
TRBD2,-,TRBV5-4,TRBJ2-3,CASSLGRGEERGATDF,TGTGCCAGCAGCCTAGGGAGAGGGGAGGAGCGGGGGGCCACGGATTTT
-,-,TRBV15,TRBJ2-1,CATSRVRALGNEQFF,TGTGCCACCAGCAGAGTCCGTGCACTCGGCAATGAGCAGTTCTTC
TRBD1,once,TRBV27,TRBJ1-5,CASSSIDRGVPQHF,TGTGCCAGCAGTTCAATCGACAGGGGAGTGCCCCAGCATTTT
-,few,TRBV4-1,TRBJ1-1,CASSQGPQSNTEAFF,TGCGCCAGCAGCCAAGGCCCGCAGTCGAACACTGAAGCTTTCTTT
-,-,TRBV4-1,TRBJ2-3,CASSQDARDTQYF,TGCGCCAGCAGCCAAGATGCGAGGGATACGCAGTATTTT
TRBD2,-,TRBV11-1,TRBJ2-2,CASSLVASGATGELFF,TGTGCCAGCAGCTTAGTGGCTAGCGGGGCCACCGGGGAGCTGTTTTTT
-,few,TRBV7-9,TRBJ1-2,CASSTAGTGDGYTF,TGTGCCAGCAGCACCGCCGGGACGGGAGATGGCTACACCTTC
-,few,TRBV4-2,TRBJ1-4,CASSQDGRRTEKLFF,TGTGCCAGCAGCCAAGACGGACGACGAACGGAAAAACTGTTTTTT
-,-,TRBV7-2,TRBJ2-3,CASSLVGIGVRTDTQYF,TGTGCCAGCAGCTTAGTCGGTATCGGAGTGCGGACAGATACGCAGTATTTT
TRBD1,few,TRBV5-5,TRBJ2-3,CASSLQGVLGDTQYF,TGTGCCAGCAGCTTGCAGGGGGTCTTGGGGGATACGCAGTATTTT
-,-,TRBV25-1,TRBJ2-6,CASTGVEGASGANVLTF,TGTGCCAGCACCGGAGTAGAAGGGGCGTCTGGGGCCAACGTCCTGACTTTC
TRBD2,once,TRBV20-1,TRBJ2-5,CSATGTSGQETQYF,TGCAGTGCAACCGGGACTAGCGGTCAAGAGACCCAGTACTTC
TRBD1,-,TRBV4-1,TRBJ2-7,CASSQRTGVGEQYF,TGCGCCAGCAGCCAGCGGACAGGGGTGGGGGAGCAGTACTTC
-,few,TRBV29-1,TRBJ2-5,CSVGRGTQETQYF,TGCAGCGTTGGAAGGGGTACCCAAGAGACCCAGTACTTC
TRBD1,-,TRBV6-6,TRBJ1-5,CASSPSTGGSNQPQHF,TGTGCCAGCAGTCCCTCGACAGGGGGAAGCAATCAGCCCCAGCATTTT
-,-,TRBV18,TRBJ1-3,CASSPDFLSGNTIYF,TGTGCCAGCTCACCAGATTTTCTCTCTGGAAACACCATATATTTT
TRBD1,-,TRBV10-3,TRBJ1-2,CAISRTGGHGYTF,TGTGCCATCAGCCGAACAGGGGGTCATGGCTACACCTTC
-,-,TRBV11-2,TRBJ1-6,CASSSPGPNSPLHF,TGTGCCAGCAGCTCTCCGGGTCCTAATTCACCCCTCCACTTT
-,-,TRBV6-1,TRBJ1-1,CASREMRGGNTEAFF,TGTGCCTCCAGGGAAATGCGGGGTGGGAACACTGAAGCTTTCTTT
TRBD1,-,TRBV7-2,TRBJ2-5,CASSPDRGQETQYF,TGTGCCAGCAGCCCCGACAGGGGGCAAGAGACCCAGTACTTC
-,few,TRBV5-1,TRBJ2-4,CASSLEQGNTIQYF,TGCGCCAGCAGCTTGGAACAGGGTAATACCATTCAGTACTTC
-,many,TRBV12-3/TRBV12-4,TRBJ1-1,CASSSRGRGPNTEAFF,TGTGCCAGCAGTTCTCGAGGGCGAGGGCCGAACACTGAAGCTTTCTTT
TRBD2,-,TRBV4-2,TRBJ2-1,CASSQWTSNQDNEQFF,TGTGCCAGCAGCCAGTGGACTAGCAATCAGGACAATGAGCAGTTCTTC
-,-,TRBV12-3/TRBV12-4,TRBJ1-2,CASSRDIYGYTF,TGTGCCAGCAGCCGGGACATCTATGGCTACACCTTC
-,few,TRBV10-3,TRBJ2-5,CAISETQGETQYF,TGTGCCATCAGTGAAACCCAGGGTGAGACCCAGTACTTC
TRBD1,few,TRBV29-1,TRBJ2-5,CSVAVQGTETQYF,TGCAGCGTTGCAGTACAGGGGACGGAGACCCAGTACTTC
-,-,TRBV6-5,TRBJ1-1,CASSKVLGTEAFF,TGTGCCAGCAGCAAGGTTTTAGGCACTGAAGCTTTCTTT
-,many,TRBV6-5,TRBJ2-3,CASSVGAGVDTQYF,TGTGCCAGCAGTGTGGGGGCGGGGGTAGATACGCAGTATTTT
-,few,TRBV29-1,TRBJ1-2,CSVGMTQGYGYTF,TGCAGCGTTGGAATGACCCAGGGCTATGGCTACACCTTC